A selection of T cell receptor beta chains follows, all from one sample in a study of technical replicates of blood from several donors. Assay: immunoSEQ multiplex PCR; the TCRdb copy retains only in-frame clones and omits some. The sample includes around 81,000 clones, about 81% of them seen just once. The sequenced sample was PBMCs. These receptors were collected from a human donor in good health. Some clones in this sample may be carry-over from other donors' samples. The CDR3 runs from the conserved cysteine through the conserved F or W. A D gene is named only where the DNA matches it firmly. Clone size, where shown, is once, few, many, or a class for clones that have expanded.

TGTGCCAGCAGTTTGGACAGCTACATCTATGGCTACACCTTC	CASSLDSYIYGYTF	TRBV28	TRBJ1-2	NA	NA
TGTGCCAGCAGTTTTCAAGGGGATAGACAGAATTCACCCCTCCACTTT	CASSFQGDRQNSPLHF	TRBV27	TRBJ1-6	NA	NA
TGCGCCAGCAGCCAAGATGGATCAGGGGCGTATGGCTACACCTTC	CASSQDGSGAYGYTF	TRBV4-3	TRBJ1-2	NA	NA
TGTGCCAGCAGTGAAAACAGGGCAGAAGATGGCTACACCTTC	CASSENRAEDGYTF	TRBV25-1	TRBJ1-2	NA	NA
TGTGCCAGCAGCTTAGGGAGCGGGGGCTCGTATGAGCAGTTCTTC	CASSLGSGGSYEQFF	TRBV7-2	TRBJ2-1	NA	TRBD2
TGCGCCAGCAGCCAAGGCCGGGCGCGGGACACCATATATTTT	CASSQGRARDTIYF	TRBV4-1	TRBJ1-3	NA	NA
TGCGCCAGCAGCCAAGATTCCCGGGACAGGGATTTCACCGGGGAGCTGTTTTTT	CASSQDSRDRDFTGELFF	TRBV4-3	TRBJ2-2	NA	TRBD1
TGTGCCAGCAGCCTTCAGGGGGAAGATGAGCAGTTCTTC	CASSLQGEDEQFF	TRBV5-4	TRBJ2-1	NA	TRBD1
TGTGCCAGCAGCCTAGAACCGGGACAGGGAAGCACTGAAGCTTTCTTT	CASSLEPGQGSTEAFF	TRBV7-9	TRBJ1-1	NA	TRBD1
TGTGCCAGCAGCTTAGCGGGCCTCTCGGCCGGTACGCAGTATTTT	CASSLAGLSAGTQYF	TRBV11-1	TRBJ2-3	NA	NA
TGTGCCAGCAGTTGGGCAGGGGGGAACACTGAAGCTTTCTTT	CASSWAGGNTEAFF	TRBV6-5	TRBJ1-1	NA	TRBD1
TGTGCCAGCAGTTCCCCCAGGCTCCACGAGCAGTACTTC	CASSSPRLHEQYF	TRBV28	TRBJ2-7	NA	NA
TGTGCCAGCAGTTTAAGCCCCACGCGCGGGGGGATCTTC	CASSLSPTRGGIF	TRBV27	TRBJ2-1	NA	TRBD2
TGTGCCAGTAGATCGGATGACAACCACATTCAGTACTTC	CASRSDDNHIQYF	TRBV19	TRBJ2-4	NA	NA
TGTGCCAGCAGCCGACGGGGACAGGGGGCGGGTGAGCAGTTCTTC	CASSRRGQGAGEQFF	TRBV7-9	TRBJ2-1	NA	TRBD1
TGCGCCAGCAGCCAAGTATACAGGGGACCCTCGGGAGCTTTCTTT	CASSQVYRGPSGAFF	TRBV4-1	TRBJ1-1	NA	TRBD1
TGTGCCAGCAGCGTAAGTGGGGGGGGGACTAGCGGGAGCGAAGGGCAGTTCTTC	CASSVSGGGTSGSEGQFF	TRBV9	TRBJ2-1	NA	TRBD2
TGTGCCAGCATCCTCGACAGGGCCTATGGCTACACCTTC	CASILDRAYGYTF	TRBV2	TRBJ1-2	NA	TRBD1
TGTGCCAGCAGTTACTCCCCGGGGGAACGGGAGACCCAGTACTTC	CASSYSPGERETQYF	TRBV6-5	TRBJ2-5	NA	NA
TGTGCCAGCAGCCCAGGGACTAGCGGGGGGCGGGACTCCTACGAGCAGTACTTC	CASSPGTSGGRDSYEQYF	TRBV7-2	TRBJ2-7	NA	TRBD2
TGTGCCAGCAGTCTGTCAGGGGACGCTGGCTACACCTTC	CASSLSGDAGYTF	TRBV27	TRBJ1-2	NA	NA
TGCGCCAGCAGCACGCGACAGGCGGGCGAAGCTTTCTTT	CASSTRQAGEAFF	TRBV5-1	TRBJ1-1	few	NA
TGTGCCAGCAGTTTTGACGGGGTCAATGAGCAGTTCTTC	CASSFDGVNEQFF	TRBV28	TRBJ2-1	NA	NA
TGTGCCAGCAGTTATCAGGACAGAGCTAACTATGGCTACACCTTC	CASSYQDRANYGYTF	TRBV6-6	TRBJ1-2	NA	NA
TGTGCCAGCAGCCCCCCCCGGGACCAAGAGACCCAGTACTTC	CASSPPRDQETQYF	TRBV9	TRBJ2-5	NA	NA
TGTGCCAGCAGCTTAGAGCGGGGAGAGCAGTACTTC	CASSLERGEQYF	TRBV7-2	TRBJ2-7	NA	TRBD2
TGTGCCAGCAATACAGAATTAAACACTGAAGCTTTCTTT	CASNTELNTEAFF	TRBV6-5	TRBJ1-1	few	NA
TGTGCTAGTGGTTCTGGTACGGGACAGGGGAACTATGGCTACACCTTC	CASGSGTGQGNYGYTF	TRBV12-5	TRBJ1-2	NA	TRBD1
TGTGCCTGGAGTCCCCGAGTGCGCTACACCTTC	CAWSPRVRYTF	TRBV30	TRBJ1-2	NA	NA
TGTGCCAGCATCACTCCCGGCGGTCTCAAGGTCGATGGCTACACCTTC	CASITPGGLKVDGYTF	TRBV6-6	TRBJ1-2	NA	NA
TGTGCCAGTAGTTCCTGGGACAGCAACACCGGGGAGCTGTTTTTT	CASSSWDSNTGELFF	TRBV19	TRBJ2-2	NA	TRBD1
TGTGCCAGCAGGCCAAGTCCAGCAGATACGCAGTATTTT	CASRPSPADTQYF	TRBV27	TRBJ2-3	NA	NA
TGCAGCGTTGGAGACAGGGTCCCATCCTACGAGCAGTACTTC	CSVGDRVPSYEQYF	TRBV29-1	TRBJ2-7	NA	TRBD1
TGTGCCAGCAGCTCCCCAGGGGAGCAGTACTTC	CASSSPGEQYF	TRBV7-9	TRBJ2-7	NA	NA
TGTGCCAGCAGCCCTAGGGAGACCCAGTACTTC	CASSPRETQYF	TRBV7-9	TRBJ2-5	once	NA
TGTGCCTGGAGAGGTCAGGGTCACACTGAAGCTTTCTTT	CAWRGQGHTEAFF	TRBV30	TRBJ1-1	few	NA
TGTGCCAGCAGACCCATCAAACGGGGAGCCGAAGCTTTCTTT	CASRPIKRGAEAFF	TRBV11-2	TRBJ1-1	NA	NA
TGTGCCAGCAGCTTTTTTCGGAGGGAGACCCAGTACTTC	CASSFFRRETQYF	TRBV5-6	TRBJ2-5	once	NA
TGTGCCAGCAGCCCCGGGACAGGGGGCACTGAAGCTTTCTTT	CASSPGTGGTEAFF	TRBV6-5	TRBJ1-1	NA	TRBD1
TGTGCCAGCTCACCAAGCCTATTTGACAGGAGTCCCTACGAGCAGTACTTC	CASSPSLFDRSPYEQYF	TRBV18	TRBJ2-7	NA	NA
TGCGCCAGCGGGGTATTGGGACAGGACGACGAGCAGTACTTC	CASGVLGQDDEQYF	TRBV4-1	TRBJ2-7	NA	TRBD1
TGCAGCGTTGAAGAACTAGGACTGAGACACAATGAGCAGTTCTTC	CSVEELGLRHNEQFF	TRBV29-1	TRBJ2-1	NA	NA
TGCAGCGTGAGGGACAGTCCCTACGAGCAGTACTTC	CSVRDSPYEQYF	TRBV29-1	TRBJ2-7	NA	TRBD1
TGTGCCAGCAGCTCCGACGGGAGGTGGAATACGCAGTATTTT	CASSSDGRWNTQYF	TRBV5-6	TRBJ2-3	few	TRBD2